One sample yielded the 10 T cell receptor beta chains listed below, sequenced in a study of radiotherapy plus CTLA-4 blockade in lung cancer. The protocol was immunoSEQ multiplex PCR, while the TCRdb copy is restricted to in-frame clones and leaves out a portion. The data show 30,000 to 40,000 clones, 70% seen once. The sequenced sample was peripheral blood, obtained from a patient treated with radiotherapy plus ipilimumab. Receptors originate from a human donor with non-small cell lung cancer who had stable disease on radiotherapy plus ipilimumab.

This rearrangement joins TRBV27 to TRBJ2-7, with 9 bases lining up with TRBD2. V lost 5 bases to trimming and J lost 0 bases; unmatched junction nucleotides: 14. The CDR3 is 18 amino acids. Germline CDR1 reads MNHEY; CDR2 reads SMNVEV (reference sequence). The CDR3 DNA follows: TGTGCCAGCAGTCTAAAACCCGGGACTAGCTTTAGCTCCTACGAGCAGTACTTC. This encodes CASSLKPGTSFSSYEQYF.

The chain has TRBV6-6 and TRBJ2-7, with D unclear. CDR3 length: 13 residues. V lost 7 bases and J lost 7, with 17 bases in between. Germline lookup yields CDR1 MNHNY and CDR2 SVGAGI (reference sequence). DNA of the CDR3: TGTGCCAGCACCGGCACCGAGGTGGGTGAGCAGTACTTC. Translation: CASTGTEVGEQYF.

This clone appeared a few times. V gene TRBV5-1 combines with J gene TRBJ2-5; D possibly matches TRBD1 or TRBD2 (6 bases each). V was pared by 4 bases and J by 2 bases, with 12 bases between. The CDR3 totals 14 residues. Germline V gene lookup returns CDR1 SGHRS and CDR2 YFSETQ. The CDR3 loop reads CASSLGGTQETQYF. CDR3 in DNA: TGCGCCAGCAGCCTAGGGGGGACACAAGAGACCCAGTACTTC.

This chain uses TRBV5-4 with TRBJ2-6, with D uncertain. CDR1 is SGHNT and CDR2 is YYREEE in the germline V gene (reference sequence). The CDR3 spans 16 residues. Trimming took off 6 bases at V and 0 bases at J, with 13 bases between the two ends. The CDR3 here is CASTQTVFSGANVLTF. CDR3 in DNA: TGTGCCAGCACGCAAACAGTGTTCTCTGGGGCCAACGTCCTGACTTTC.

The V and J genes are TRBV4-1 and TRBJ2-7, with 9 nucleotides matching TRBD2. CDR1 and CDR2 (germline): MGHRA, YSYEKL. The CDR3 sequence is 15 residues long. After removal of 4 bases from V and 3 bases from J, the junction contained 7 bases not matched to a gene. The CDR3 DNA reads TGCGCCAGCAGCCCCTCCGGGACTAGCAACTACGAGCAGTACTTC. Translating it yields CASSPSGTSNYEQYF.

For the CDR3, the DNA is TGCGCCAGCAGTGAAACCGGGAAGTGGGAGACCCAGTACTTC. It is translated as CASSETGKWETQYF. The chain employs TRBV5-1 and TRBJ2-5; maybe TRBD2 (5 bases). CDR1 is SGHRS and CDR2 is YFSETQ in the germline V gene. The CDR3 extends over 14 amino acids. Deletions cut 5 bases from V and 5 bases from J, with 16 bases between.

The chain carries TRBV19 and TRBJ2-1; 10 bases are shared with TRBD2. This CDR3 is 16 amino acids long. J lost 3 bases, V lost 5 bases, and 7 bases had no gene match. Germline V lookup: CDR1 LNHDA, CDR2 SQIVND (reference sequence). The CDR3 region is CASSPPTSGIYNEQFF. DNA for the CDR3: TGTGCCAGTAGTCCCCCCACTAGCGGGATCTACAATGAGCAGTTCTTC.

The gene calls are TRBV6-6 and TRBJ2-7; D is undetermined. This CDR3 is built from 12 residues. The ends were cut back, 4 bases at V and 8 bases at J, with 12 bases in the middle. Germline V gene sequence: CDR1 MNHNY, CDR2 SVGAGI (reference sequence). The CDR3 bases are TGTGCCAGCAGTTTCTCAGCAGAGAAGCAGTACTTC. Encoded protein: CASSFSAEKQYF.

V usage is TRBV7-1 and J usage is TRBJ2-7, with D possibly being TRBD2 (7 bases). TRBV7-1 is known as an ORF, though its function is uncertain. There are 13 residues in the CDR3. V shed 5 bases and J shed 6 bases, with 14 bases lying between them. The CDR3 DNA reads TGTGCCAGCAGCCCCACAGGGAGGGGCGAGCAGTACTTC. As protein: CASSPTGRGEQYF.

The gene calls are TRBV19 and TRBJ2-1, with D possibly called TRBD1 or TRBD2 (5 bases each). V lost 5 bases, J lost 3 bases, and 8 bases lay in between. This CDR3 is built from 13 residues. Per the germline V gene, CDR1 is LNHDA and CDR2 is SQIVND (reference sequence). This CDR3 reads CASSLGVYNEQFF. For the CDR3, the DNA is TGTGCCAGTAGTTTGGGGGTCTACAATGAGCAGTTCTTC.